Detailed here is one TCR beta chain. What it recognizes is unknown. The PCR employed 60 Vbeta primers together with 13 Jbeta primers. Some clones are missing from TCRdb's copy, which holds only in-frame ones; the method was immunoSEQ multiplex PCR. The sample contains 150,000 to 190,000 clones, 80% to 90% of which appear only once. This sample is drawn from a study of cytomegalovirus exposure and HLA in healthy donors. Study background: Genotyping showed roughly 76% of 350 to 400 donors falling in the Caucasian-associated ancestry cluster.

Study conclusions and caveats: A highly shared variant cluster was judged a likely technical artifact. Most TCR beta V segments were productive about 87% or about 30% of the time in an earlier analysis.

V lost 2 bases and J 6 bases, leaving 11 bases between the germline ends. The germline V gene has CDR1 MNHNY and CDR2 SVGAGI (reference sequence). The CDR3 totals 13 residues. What was sequenced was PBMCs. The chain has TRBV6-6 and TRBJ2-7; possibly TRBD1 for D (6 bases). The clonotype originates from a woman between 18 and 30 years old in good health and CMV-seronegative. In nucleotides, the CDR3 is TGTGCCAGCAGTTACCCTACAGGGTCCGAGCAGTACTTC. This encodes CASSYPTGSEQYF.